These 4 T cell receptor beta chains share one sample of origin, sequenced in a study of T cell responses to AZD1222 COVID-19 vaccine. Using immunoSEQ multiplex PCR, the repertoire was profiled, and TCRdb retains in-frame clones only, with some absent. The repertoire holds 95,000 to 150,000 clones, with around 80% as singletons. The specimen comprised peripheral blood, sampled 28 days after the second AZD1222 dose. The receptors stem from an adult who received the AZD1222 COVID-19 vaccine.

The chain combines TRBV28 with TRBJ1-1, with D unclear. This CDR3 region has 14 residues. The germline V gene has CDR1 MDHEN and CDR2 SYDVKM. The V end lost 1 base, the J end lost 4 bases, and 10 bases lay between the germline ends. CDR3 bases: TGTGCCAGCAGTTTATCCCACCGGGGCACTGAAGCTTTCTTT. Translation gives CASSLSHRGTEAFF.

The chain is built from TRBV7-2 and TRBJ1-1, with 7 bases matching TRBD1. V lost 5 bases, J lost 5 bases, and 8 bases stayed unmatched. This CDR3 comprises 14 residues. Germline values: CDR1 SGHTA, CDR2 FQGNSA. The CDR3 region has the DNA TGTGCCAGCAGCAAAGGCGTGACAGGGACTGAAGCTTTCTTT. As protein: CASSKGVTGTEAFF.

The chain has TRBV18 and TRBJ1-3; D unresolved. CDR1 is KGHSH and CDR2 is LQKENI in the germline V gene. V lost 3 bases to trimming and J lost 0 bases, with 15 bases between them. The CDR3 runs to 17 residues. DNA of the CDR3: TGTGCCAGCTCACCGGGCCAGATGGTACTCTCTGGAAACACCATATATTTT. This gives the protein CASSPGQMVLSGNTIYF. The variable domain in full, with the rest retrieved from reference TRBV18 and TRBJ1-3, is NAGVMQNPRHLVRRRGQEARLRCSPMKGHSHVYWYRQLPEEGLKFMVYLQKENIIDESGMPKERFSAEFPKEGPSILRIQQVVRGDSAAYFCASSPGQMVLSGNTIYFGEGSWLTVV.

The chain has TRBV18 and TRBJ2-4; TRBD2 matches 9 bases. This CDR3 is 19 amino acids long. Unmatched junction bases numbered 11, after V lost 1 base and J lost 1 base. Germline CDR1 is KGHSH and CDR2 is LQKENI. This chain's CDR3 is CASSPRASGILSAKNIQYF. CDR3 DNA sequence: TGTGCCAGCTCACCACGGGCTAGCGGGATTTTGTCGGCCAAAAACATTCAGTACTTC.